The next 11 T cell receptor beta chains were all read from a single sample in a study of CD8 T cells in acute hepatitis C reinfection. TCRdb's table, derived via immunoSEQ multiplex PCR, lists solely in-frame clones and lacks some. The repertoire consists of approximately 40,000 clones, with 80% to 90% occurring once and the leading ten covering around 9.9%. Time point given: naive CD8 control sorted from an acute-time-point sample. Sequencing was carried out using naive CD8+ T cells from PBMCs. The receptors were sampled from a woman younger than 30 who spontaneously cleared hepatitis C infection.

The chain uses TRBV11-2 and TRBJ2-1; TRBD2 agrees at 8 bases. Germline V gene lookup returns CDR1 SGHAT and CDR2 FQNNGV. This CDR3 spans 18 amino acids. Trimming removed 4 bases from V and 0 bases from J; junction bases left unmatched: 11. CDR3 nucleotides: TGTGCCAGCAGCTCTTTAGGGACTAGGGGGAGCTCCTACAATGAGCAGTTCTTC. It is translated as CASSSLGTRGSSYNEQFF. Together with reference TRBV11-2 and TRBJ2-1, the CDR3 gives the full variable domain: EAGVAQSPRYKIIEKRQSVAFWCNPISGHATLYWYQQILGQGPKLLIQFQNNGVVDDSQLPKDRFSAERLKGVDSTLKIQPAKLEDSAVYLCASSSLGTRGSSYNEQFFGPGTRLTVL.

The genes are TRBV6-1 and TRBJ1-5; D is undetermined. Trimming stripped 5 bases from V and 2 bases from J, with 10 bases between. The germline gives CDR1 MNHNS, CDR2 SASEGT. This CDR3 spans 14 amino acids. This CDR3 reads CASSPGWGNQPQHF. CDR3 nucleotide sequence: TGTGCCAGCAGTCCTGGATGGGGCAATCAGCCCCAGCATTTT.

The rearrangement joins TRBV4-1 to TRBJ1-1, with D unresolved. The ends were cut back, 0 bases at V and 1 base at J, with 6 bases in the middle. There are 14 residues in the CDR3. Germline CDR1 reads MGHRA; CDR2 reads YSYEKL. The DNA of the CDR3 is TGCGCCAGCAGCCAAGACCTGCCGAACACTGAAGCTTTCTTT. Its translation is CASSQDLPNTEAFF.

The CDR3 DNA reads TGTGCCTGGAGCCCTACAGGGGGTCTTTATAGCAATCAGCCCCAGCATTTT. Translating it yields CAWSPTGGLYSNQPQHF. The chain uses TRBV30 and TRBJ1-5; 8 bases align to TRBD1. The germline CDR1 and CDR2 sequences are GTSNPN and SVGIG (reference sequence). Trimming removed 3 bases from V and 0 bases from J; junction bases left unmatched: 10. CDR3 length: 17 amino acids.

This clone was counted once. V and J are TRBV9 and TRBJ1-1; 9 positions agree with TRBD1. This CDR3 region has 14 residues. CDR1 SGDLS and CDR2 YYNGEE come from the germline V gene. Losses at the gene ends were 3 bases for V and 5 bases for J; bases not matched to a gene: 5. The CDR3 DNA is TGTGCCAGCAGCGCGACAGGGGGTTCAACTGAAGCTTTCTTT. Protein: CASSATGGSTEAFF.

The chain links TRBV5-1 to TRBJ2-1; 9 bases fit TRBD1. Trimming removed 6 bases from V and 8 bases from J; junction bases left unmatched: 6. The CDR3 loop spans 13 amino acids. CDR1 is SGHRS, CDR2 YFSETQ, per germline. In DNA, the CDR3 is TGCGCCAGCACCGATTGGACAGGGGATGAGCAGTTCTTC. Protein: CASTDWTGDEQFF.

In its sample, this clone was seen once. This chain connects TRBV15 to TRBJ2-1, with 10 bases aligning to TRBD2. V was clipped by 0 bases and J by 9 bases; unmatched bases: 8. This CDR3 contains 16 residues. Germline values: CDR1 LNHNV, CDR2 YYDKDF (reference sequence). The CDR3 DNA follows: TGTGCCACCAGCAGAGATTTCCTAGCGGGAGCCAGTGAGCAGTTCTTC. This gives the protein CATSRDFLAGASEQFF.

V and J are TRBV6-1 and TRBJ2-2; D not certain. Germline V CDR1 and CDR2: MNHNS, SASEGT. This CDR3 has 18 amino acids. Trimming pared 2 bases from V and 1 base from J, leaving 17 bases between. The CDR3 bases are TGTGCCAGCAGTGAACATTGGATCGCACAGATGAACACCGGGGAGCTGTTTTTT. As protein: CASSEHWIAQMNTGELFF.

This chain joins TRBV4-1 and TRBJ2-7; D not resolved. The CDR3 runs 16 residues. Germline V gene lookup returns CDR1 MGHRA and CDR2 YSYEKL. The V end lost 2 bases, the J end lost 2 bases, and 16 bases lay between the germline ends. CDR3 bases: TGCGCCAGCAGCCAACCACCGGTGGGCAACCCCTACGAGCAGTACTTC. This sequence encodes CASSQPPVGNPYEQYF.

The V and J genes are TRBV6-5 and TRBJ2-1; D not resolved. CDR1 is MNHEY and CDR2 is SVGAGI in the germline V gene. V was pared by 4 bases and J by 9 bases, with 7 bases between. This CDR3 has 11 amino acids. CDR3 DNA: TGTGCCAGCAGTTCAGAGGTTGAGCAGTTCTTC. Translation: CASSSEVEQFF.

CDR3 DNA: TGCAGCGTTGAAGCGACAGCATACGAGCAGTACTTC. Residues: CSVEATAYEQYF. The J gene is TRBJ2-7, the V gene TRBV29-1; D possibly corresponds to TRBD1 (5 bases). The V and J ends lost 1 base and 4 bases respectively, with 8 bases between them. CDR3 length equals 12 residues. The germline CDR1 and CDR2 sequences are SQVTM and ANQGSEA.